This TCR beta chain was recorded in a study of early T cells in non-severe SARS-CoV-2 infection. On this clonotype: A read error may account for a junction end that differs from germline.

The germline CDR1 and CDR2 sequences are SQVTM and ANQGSEA. There are 14 residues in the CDR3. The TCR library protocol attached unique molecular identifiers to the individual cDNA molecules. TCRdb redid the calling of the 5' RACE reads with MiXCR, one entry per CDR3 protein. The sample shows tens of thousands of distinct CDR3 sequences, around 14% of them seen only once. Sequencing used whole blood. The clonotype was recovered from an adult who was a healthcare worker with PCR-confirmed SARS-CoV-2 infection or an uninfected control (not recorded which). V gene TRBV29-1 combines with J gene TRBJ2-1; no definite D call. DNA of the CDR3: TGCAGCGTTGAAGGACGGATCTCCTTCAATGAGCAGTTCTTC. As protein: CSVEGRISFNEQFF.